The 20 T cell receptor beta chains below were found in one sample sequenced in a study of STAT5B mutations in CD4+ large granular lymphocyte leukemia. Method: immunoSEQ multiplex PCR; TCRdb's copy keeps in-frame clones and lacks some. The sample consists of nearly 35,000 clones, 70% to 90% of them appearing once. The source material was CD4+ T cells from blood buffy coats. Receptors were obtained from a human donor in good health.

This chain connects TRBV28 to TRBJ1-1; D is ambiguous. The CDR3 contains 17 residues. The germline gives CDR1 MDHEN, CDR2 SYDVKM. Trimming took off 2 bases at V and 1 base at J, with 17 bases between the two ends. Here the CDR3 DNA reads TGTGCCAGCAGTTTAATCCTTAAAGGGCAGAAGAACACTGAAGCTTTCTTT. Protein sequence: CASSLILKGQKNTEAFF.

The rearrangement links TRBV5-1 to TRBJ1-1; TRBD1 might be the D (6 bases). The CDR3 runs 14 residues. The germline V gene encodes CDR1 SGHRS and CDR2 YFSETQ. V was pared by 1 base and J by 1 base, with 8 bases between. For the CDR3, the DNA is TGCGCCAGCAGCTTGCTGGGGGCGAACACTGAAGCTTTCTTT. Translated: CASSLLGANTEAFF.

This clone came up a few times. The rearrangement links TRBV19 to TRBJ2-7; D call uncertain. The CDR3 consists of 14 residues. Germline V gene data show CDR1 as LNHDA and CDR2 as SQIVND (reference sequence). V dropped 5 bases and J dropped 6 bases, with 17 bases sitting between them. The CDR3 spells CASSPSGRSGEQYF. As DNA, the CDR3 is TGTGCCAGTAGTCCGTCGGGCCGGTCTGGCGAGCAGTACTTC.

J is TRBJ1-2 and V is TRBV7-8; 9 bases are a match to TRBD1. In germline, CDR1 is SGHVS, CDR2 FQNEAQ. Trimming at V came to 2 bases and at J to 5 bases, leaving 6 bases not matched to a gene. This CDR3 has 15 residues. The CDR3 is CASSLFTGQGYGYTF. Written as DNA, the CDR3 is TGTGCCAGCAGCTTATTTACGGGACAGGGTTATGGCTACACCTTC.

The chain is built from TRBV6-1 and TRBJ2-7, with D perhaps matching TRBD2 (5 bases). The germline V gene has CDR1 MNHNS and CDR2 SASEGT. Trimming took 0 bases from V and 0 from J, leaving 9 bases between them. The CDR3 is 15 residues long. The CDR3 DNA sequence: TGTGCCAGCAGTGAAGCCGGGGTGGGCTCCTACGAGCAGTACTTC. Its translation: CASSEAGVGSYEQYF.

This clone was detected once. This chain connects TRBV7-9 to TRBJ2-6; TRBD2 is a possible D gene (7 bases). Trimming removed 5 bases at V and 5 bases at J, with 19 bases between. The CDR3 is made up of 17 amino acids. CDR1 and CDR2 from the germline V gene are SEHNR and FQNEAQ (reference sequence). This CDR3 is CASSLEGGGGRANVLTF. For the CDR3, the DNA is TGTGCCAGCAGCCTCGAGGGGGGCGGGGGCCGGGCCAACGTCCTGACTTTC.

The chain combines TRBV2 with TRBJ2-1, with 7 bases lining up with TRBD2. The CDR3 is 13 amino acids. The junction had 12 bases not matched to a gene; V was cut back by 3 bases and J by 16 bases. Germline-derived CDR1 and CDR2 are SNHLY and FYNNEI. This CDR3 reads CASSDGGGRGGFF. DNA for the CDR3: TGTGCCAGCAGTGACGGCGGGGGAAGAGGCGGATTCTTC.

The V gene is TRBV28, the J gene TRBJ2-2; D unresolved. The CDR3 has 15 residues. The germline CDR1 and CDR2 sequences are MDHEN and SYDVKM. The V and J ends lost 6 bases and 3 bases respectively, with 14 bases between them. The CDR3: CASSPPSGYTGELFF. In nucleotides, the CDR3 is TGTGCCAGCAGCCCCCCGTCCGGGTACACCGGGGAGCTGTTTTTT.

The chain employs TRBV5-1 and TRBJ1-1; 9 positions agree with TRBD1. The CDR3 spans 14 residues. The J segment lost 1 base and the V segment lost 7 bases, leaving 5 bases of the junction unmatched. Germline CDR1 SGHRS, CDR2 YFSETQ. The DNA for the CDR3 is TGCGCCAGCCGAGAACAGGGGGCGAACACTGAAGCTTTCTTT. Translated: CASREQGANTEAFF.

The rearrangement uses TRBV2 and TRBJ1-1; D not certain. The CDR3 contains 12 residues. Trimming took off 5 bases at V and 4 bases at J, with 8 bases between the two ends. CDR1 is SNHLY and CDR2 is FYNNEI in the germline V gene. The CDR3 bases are TGTGCCAGCAGTCCCGGGATCACTGAAGCTTTCTTT. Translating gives CASSPGITEAFF.

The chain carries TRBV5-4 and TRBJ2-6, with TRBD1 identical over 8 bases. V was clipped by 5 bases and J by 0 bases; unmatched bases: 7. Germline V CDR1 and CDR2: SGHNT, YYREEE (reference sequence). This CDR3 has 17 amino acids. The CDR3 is CASSNRDRSSGANVLTF. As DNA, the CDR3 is TGTGCCAGCAGTAACCGGGACAGGTCCTCTGGGGCCAACGTCCTGACTTTC.

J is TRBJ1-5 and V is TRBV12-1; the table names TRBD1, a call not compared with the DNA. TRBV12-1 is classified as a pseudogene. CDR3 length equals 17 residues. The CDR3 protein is CASSLLDTDSSNQPQHF. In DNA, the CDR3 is TGTGCCAGCAGCTTATTAGACACTGATTCGAGCAATCAGCCCCAGCATTTT.

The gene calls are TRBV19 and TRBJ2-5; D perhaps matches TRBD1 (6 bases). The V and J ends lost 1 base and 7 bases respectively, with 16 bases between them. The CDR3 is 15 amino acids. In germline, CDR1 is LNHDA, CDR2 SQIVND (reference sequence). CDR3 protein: CASSIAPGQLGTQYF. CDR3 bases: TGTGCCAGTAGTATAGCCCCGGGACAACTTGGGACCCAGTACTTC.

The CDR3 DNA sequence: TGTGCCAGCAGTTACGACCGGGTATCCTACGAGCAGTACTTC. Translating it yields CASSYDRVSYEQYF. The chain links TRBV6-5 to TRBJ2-7; D gene uncertain. Looked up from germline, CDR1 is MNHEY and CDR2 is SVGAGI. The CDR3 extends over 14 amino acids. The V and J ends lost 2 bases and 1 base respectively, with 9 bases between them.

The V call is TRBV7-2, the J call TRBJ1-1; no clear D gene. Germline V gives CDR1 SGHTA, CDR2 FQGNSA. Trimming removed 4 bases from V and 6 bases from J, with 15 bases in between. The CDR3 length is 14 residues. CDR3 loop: CASSYSASVPEAFF. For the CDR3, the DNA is TGTGCCAGCAGCTACAGCGCGTCGGTTCCTGAAGCTTTCTTT.

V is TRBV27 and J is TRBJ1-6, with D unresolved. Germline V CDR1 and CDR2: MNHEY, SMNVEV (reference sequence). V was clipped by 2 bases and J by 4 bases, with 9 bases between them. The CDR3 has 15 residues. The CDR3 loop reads CASSLLGDYNSPLHF. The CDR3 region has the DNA TGTGCCAGCAGTTTACTAGGCGATTATAATTCACCCCTCCACTTT.

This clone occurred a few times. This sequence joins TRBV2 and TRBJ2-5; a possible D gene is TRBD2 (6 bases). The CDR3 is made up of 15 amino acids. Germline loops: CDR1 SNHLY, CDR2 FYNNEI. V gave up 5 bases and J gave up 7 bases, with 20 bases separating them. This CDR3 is CASSRGLMGVGTQYF. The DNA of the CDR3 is TGTGCCAGCAGTCGGGGGTTGATGGGGGTCGGGACCCAGTACTTC.

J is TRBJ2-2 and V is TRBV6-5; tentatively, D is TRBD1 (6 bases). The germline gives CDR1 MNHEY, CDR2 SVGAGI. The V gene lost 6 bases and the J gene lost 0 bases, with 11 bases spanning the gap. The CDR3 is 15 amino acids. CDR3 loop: CASRGTSTNTGELFF. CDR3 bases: TGTGCCAGCAGGGGGACATCGACGAACACCGGGGAGCTGTTTTTT.

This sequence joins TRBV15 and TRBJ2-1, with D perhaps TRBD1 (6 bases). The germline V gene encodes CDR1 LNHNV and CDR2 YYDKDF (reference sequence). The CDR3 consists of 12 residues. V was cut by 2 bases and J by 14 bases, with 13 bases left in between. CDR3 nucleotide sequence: TGTGCCACCAGCAGACCTCAAGACAGGAAGTTCTTC. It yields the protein CATSRPQDRKFF.

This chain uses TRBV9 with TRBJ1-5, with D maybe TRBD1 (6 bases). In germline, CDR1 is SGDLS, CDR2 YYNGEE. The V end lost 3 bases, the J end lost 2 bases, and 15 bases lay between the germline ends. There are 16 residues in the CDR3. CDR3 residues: CASSEGQSTGNQPQHF. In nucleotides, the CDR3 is TGTGCCAGCAGCGAAGGACAGTCTACTGGCAATCAGCCCCAGCATTTT.